This TCR beta chain appears in the sequencing data of a study of response to subunit inactivated influenza vaccine (dated by TCRdb to the late 2010s). Background on the whole study: To follow how T cells responded to a trivalent subunit inactivated influenza vaccine, the researchers relied on deep quantitative profiling of the T cell receptor repertoire.

The library was prepared using RT-PCR. The instrument was an Illumina HiSeq 2500. The public sequencing data were trimmed at Q25 with fastp and processed into clonotypes with MiXCR by TCRdb, which kept only in-frame beta chains. Rows matching on CDR3 protein sequence are summarized as one entry with the most common DNA and genes. This sample has 500,000 to 600,000 distinct CDR3 sequences in its table, and about 11% of those were observed once. 11% of the sample comes from the top ten. Reading the germline V gene (reference sequence) gives CDR1 GTSNPN and CDR2 SVGIG. V is pared back by 3 bases and J by 4 bases, with 12 bases lying between the germline termini. The CDR3 runs 13 amino acids, cysteine and phenylalanine included. Only CDR3 DNA is held: 39 bases, read in frame from base 1. Study-level results and caveats: The authors proposed that each seasonal influenza vaccination may bring in only a limited number of new T cells.

Concerning this clonotype: The specificity of this receptor is unknown. The record has no base qualities; no much larger clone is one base away.

This sample also belongs to another study, concerning T cells expressing NK-cell markers. The second publication reports: TCR beta cDNA libraries were prepared using 5'RACE template switching, which introduced a universal primer site and unique molecular identifiers. In sorted CD3+CD56+NKG2C+, CD3+CD56+NKG2C- and CD3+CD56-NKG2C+ T-cell subsets from eight or nine donors, TCR beta-chain repertoires were profiled. Seven of the eight sequenced donors were HCMV-seropositive and one was HCMV-seronegative. In several experiments an anti-gammadeltaTCR antibody was added to restrict sorting to alphabetaTCR-expressing T cells. In more than five donors, the dominant CD3+CD56+NKG2C+ clonotypes were found to rank among the top 10 CD8+ clonotypes and to make up about 1.0-7.0% of CD8+ T cells. Those dominant clonotypes were again the most abundant among CD3+CD56-NKG2C+ cells in a few donors, at roughly 25-60.1%. Whether the expanded NKG2C-expressing T cell clones were specific for HCMV antigens was left unclear. The eight sequenced donors were randomly selected healthy volunteers, three men and five women. A commercial ELISA kit detecting HCMV-specific IgG in serum was used to determine HCMV serostatus. Peripheral blood mononuclear cells were isolated from blood by Ficoll density gradient centrifugation. For about 6 donors, bulk peripheral blood T-cell repertoires were additionally sequenced from unsorted PBMC. cDNA synthesis was primed from the TCR beta constant segment and was followed by two successive PCR amplification steps. Libraries were sequenced as 2 x 150 bp reads on Illumina HiSeq 2000/2500, MiSeq or NextSeq. Reads were demultiplexed and grouped by UMI with MIGEC, and clonotypes were assembled and quantified with MiTCR. To remove erroneous sequences, TCR cDNA sequences were retained only when supported by two or more reads. The tcR package was used for downstream repertoire analysis, and clonotypes were matched across fractions by CDR3 nucleotide sequence plus V segment. VDJmatch was used to annotate antigen specificity against VDJdb, with one amino acid substitution in CDR3 allowed.

The specimen comprised PBMCs from blood, sampled on the day of vaccination. The TCR originated in a man over 45 who received an inactivated influenza vaccine. Donor details come from another sample of the same person, matched by shared clones. The V and J genes are TRBV30 and TRBJ1-1, with an unclear D gene assignment. In nucleotides, the sequence is TGTGCCTGGAGCGGCAGCAAAGGCACTGAAGCTTTCTTT. This codes for CAWSGSKGTEAFF. The CDR3 plus the reference TRBV30 and TRBJ1-1 genes for the other parts give the full variable domain: SQTIHQWPATLVQPVGSPLSLECTVEGTSNPNLYWYRQAAGRGLQLLFYSVGIGQISSEVPQNLSASRPQDRQFILSSKKLLLSDSGFYLCAWSGSKGTEAFFGQGTRLTVV.